This passage covers 18 T cell receptor beta chains from one sample sequenced in a study of CD8+ T cells in alopecia areata (dated by TCRdb to between 2018 and 2020). Library generation was performed with the immunoSEQ multiplex PCR assay. To provide template for TCR sequencing, every sample had RNA extracted and reverse transcribed into cDNA. The clones in this table, taken by TCRdb from immuneACCESS, are in-frame only. Not every clone is retained; where verified, under half of the shortfall comes from an unresolved V gene, and the cause of the rest is unknown. In all, the sample holds around 140,000 clones, and 40% to 55% of those were seen once. Of the sample, roughly 0.9% is held by the ten largest clones. The time point label, as the study defines it: baseline before oral tofacitinib. Sequencing was performed on CD4+ T cells sorted from blood, taken at week 0. These receptors came from a human donor with alopecia areata.

Only one count was recorded for this clone. The chain joins TRBV9 to TRBJ2-1; D is unresolved. V was clipped by 3 bases and J by 4 bases, with 8 bases between them. This CDR3 comprises 13 residues. Germline V gene data show CDR1 as SGDLS and CDR2 as YYNGEE. CDR3 region: CASSGRAYNEQFF. The CDR3 DNA sequence: TGTGCCAGCAGCGGGAGAGCGTACAATGAGCAGTTCTTC.

A few counts support this clone. The chain links TRBV7-3 to TRBJ1-2, with TRBD1 matching over 7 bases. Per the germline V gene, CDR1 is SGHTA and CDR2 is FQGTGA. This CDR3 comprises 13 residues. J was trimmed by 7 bases and V by 5 bases; bases with no gene match: 7. CDR3 nucleotide sequence: TGTGCCAGCAGCCCGGATTACAGGGGTGGCTACACCTTC. As protein: CASSPDYRGGYTF.

The table lists this clone with a few counts. The chain recombines TRBV29-1 with TRBJ2-6; a weak D match, TRBD2 (6 bases). The germline V gene has CDR1 SQVTM and CDR2 ANQGSEA. V lost 7 bases and J 0 bases, leaving 7 bases between the germline ends. The CDR3 length is 13 residues. CDR3 protein: CSGRVSGANVLTF. CDR3 in DNA: TGCAGCGGGAGGGTCTCTGGGGCCAACGTCCTGACTTTC.

This chain joins TRBV7-2 and TRBJ2-2; 7 positions agree with TRBD2. The length of the CDR3 is 17 residues. Per germline, CDR1 SGHTA and CDR2 FQGNSA. J lost 5 bases, V lost 2 bases, and 11 bases had no gene match. Here the CDR3 reads CASSLRAGGSKTGELFF. CDR3 bases: TGTGCCAGCAGCTTAAGGGCGGGCGGGAGCAAAACCGGGGAGCTGTTTTTT.

This clone was seen a few times. CDR3 loop: CASGQSRGAPYGYTF. In nucleotides, the CDR3 is TGTGCCAGCGGCCAATCCAGGGGGGCTCCCTATGGCTACACCTTC. The genes are TRBV28 and TRBJ1-2; 7 nucleotides match TRBD1. The CDR3 is made up of 15 amino acids. The V gene's germline CDR1 is MDHEN and CDR2 SYDVKM. Trimming cost V 8 bases and J 4 bases; bases outside gene matches: 13.

V and J are TRBV7-2 and TRBJ2-1; a weak D match, TRBD2 (6 bases). The V and J ends lost 2 bases and 0 bases respectively, with 14 bases between them. The V gene's germline CDR1 is SGHTA and CDR2 FQGNSA. The CDR3 sequence is 17 residues long. CDR3 amino acids: CASSLRVAEYSYNEQFF. As DNA, the CDR3 is TGTGCCAGCAGCTTAAGGGTAGCGGAGTACTCCTACAATGAGCAGTTCTTC. Supplemented by reference TRBV7-2 and TRBJ2-1, the full variable domain reads GAGVSQSPSNKVTEKGKDVELRCDPISGHTALYWYRQSLGQGLEFLIYFQGNSAPDKSGLPSDRFSAERTGGSVSTLTIQRTQQEDSAVYLCASSLRVAEYSYNEQFFGPGTRLTVL.

This clone was observed a few times. The genes are TRBV5-1 and TRBJ2-3; 8 bases are a match to TRBD2. Germline V lookup: CDR1 SGHRS, CDR2 YFSETQ. CDR3 size: 15 residues. J was trimmed by 3 bases and V by 4 bases; bases with no gene match: 7. The CDR3 is CASSPSGRGTDTQYF. CDR3 coding DNA: TGCGCCAGCAGCCCGAGCGGGAGAGGTACAGATACGCAGTATTTT.

The sample holds a few counts of this clone. The chain carries TRBV6-5 and TRBJ1-2; possible D gene TRBD1, 5 bases. Trimming cost V 5 bases and J 6 bases, with 16 bases left between them. Germline CDR1 and CDR2: MNHEY and SVGAGI. CDR3 length equals 14 residues. DNA for the CDR3: TGTGCCAGCAGTACCCGGGGGGTCAACGATGGCTACACCTTC. Translating it yields CASSTRGVNDGYTF.

The chain employs TRBV7-9 and TRBJ2-1; D might be TRBD1 (5 bases). V was shortened by 4 bases and J by 0 bases, with 19 bases between the two germline ends. CDR3 length equals 18 residues. Per the germline V gene, CDR1 is SEHNR and CDR2 is FQNEAQ (reference sequence). The CDR3 region is CASSSGWAAKSSYNEQFF. CDR3 coding DNA: TGTGCCAGCAGCTCAGGGTGGGCGGCCAAGAGCTCCTACAATGAGCAGTTCTTC. The entire variable domain, with the rest obtained from reference TRBV7-9 and TRBJ2-1, is as follows: DTGVSQNPRHKITKRGQNVTFRCDPISEHNRLYWYRQTLGQGPEFLTYFQNEAQLEKSRLLSDRFSAERPKGSFSTLEIQRTEQGDSAMYLCASSSGWAAKSSYNEQFFGPGTRLTVL.

V and J are TRBV27 and TRBJ1-5; TRBD1 matches at 7 bases. In germline, CDR1 is MNHEY, CDR2 SMNVEV (reference sequence). The CDR3 extends over 15 amino acids. The J segment lost 6 bases and the V segment lost 2 bases, leaving 7 bases of the junction unmatched. Written as DNA, the CDR3 is TGTGCCAGCAGTTTAGGGAGGGGGCGCGTTCAGCCCCAGCATTTT. Its protein product is CASSLGRGRVQPQHF.

This sequence joins TRBV19 and TRBJ1-1, with D possibly being TRBD1 (5 bases). With 6 bases removed from V and 0 bases from J, the gap between germline ends came to 11 bases. CDR1 and CDR2 from the germline V gene are LNHDA and SQIVND (reference sequence). CDR3 length equals 14 residues. CDR3 sequence (DNA): TGTGCCAGTAGGAGGGGCGCAATGAACACTGAAGCTTTCTTT. This translates into CASRRGAMNTEAFF.

The genes are TRBV7-6 and TRBJ2-2; 7 nucleotides line up with TRBD1. There are 17 residues in the CDR3. V gave up 0 bases and J gave up 5 bases; unmatched junction bases: 9. Germline loops: CDR1 SGHVS, CDR2 FNYEAQ. The CDR3 is CASSLAGTALLTGELFF. CDR3 sequence (DNA): TGTGCCAGCAGCTTAGCAGGGACAGCCCTATTAACCGGGGAGCTGTTTTTT.

CDR3 in DNA: TGTGCCTGGAGTGTAGAAGAATATAATGGCTACACCTTC. It codes for CAWSVEEYNGYTF. The V and J genes are TRBV30 and TRBJ1-2, with no clear D. CDR3 length: 13 amino acids. Germline values: CDR1 GTSNPN, CDR2 SVGIG (reference sequence). Trimming stripped 0 bases from V and 6 bases from J, with 11 bases between.

This chain links TRBV5-1 with TRBJ2-5, with 7 bases lining up with TRBD1. This CDR3 has 15 residues. CDR1 SGHRS and CDR2 YFSETQ come from the germline V gene. The ends lost 4 bases at V and 5 bases at J; junction bases unmatched: 11. The CDR3 DNA reads TGCGCCAGCAGCACAAACAGGGGTTGGAGCGAGACCCAGTACTTC. Encoded protein: CASSTNRGWSETQYF.

V and J are TRBV30 and TRBJ1-2; D not certain. The CDR3 consists of 10 residues. Looked up from germline, CDR1 is GTSNPN and CDR2 is SVGIG (reference sequence). The V end lost 7 bases, the J end lost 7 bases, and 10 bases lay between the germline ends. CDR3 residues: CASGTSGYTF. The DNA for the CDR3 is TGTGCCTCCGGAACCAGTGGCTACACCTTC.

The chain joins TRBV9 to TRBJ1-3; D is ambiguous. This CDR3 contains 15 residues. The germline gives CDR1 SGDLS, CDR2 YYNGEE. The V and J ends lost 0 bases and 0 bases respectively, with 7 bases between them. This CDR3 is CASSVGLNSGNTIYF. CDR3 sequence (DNA): TGTGCCAGCAGCGTAGGACTGAACTCTGGAAACACCATATATTTT.

The CDR3 protein is CASSMELGGRDGYTF. Written as DNA, the CDR3 is TGTGCCAGTAGTATGGAACTAGGGGGCCGGGATGGCTACACCTTC. The chain recombines TRBV19 with TRBJ1-2; the match to TRBD1 covers 7 bases. After removal of 3 bases from V and 6 bases from J, the junction contained 10 bases not matched to a gene. The CDR3 sequence is 15 residues long. Per the germline V gene, CDR1 is LNHDA and CDR2 is SQIVND (reference sequence).

The chain joins TRBV29-1 to TRBJ2-2; D gene ambiguous. Germline assignment: CDR1 SQVTM and CDR2 ANQGSEA. The CDR3 length is 14 residues. V was shortened by 2 bases and J by 6 bases, with 13 bases between the two germline ends. CDR3 in DNA: TGCAGCGTTGAACCCACCCCCAGCTCCGGGGAGCTGTTTTTT. This encodes CSVEPTPSSGELFF.